Detailed here is one T cell receptor beta chain. Its target is not known. The sample is drawn from a study of cytomegalovirus exposure and HLA in healthy donors. General study points: For most TCR beta V segments, an earlier analysis put the productive rate at about 90% or about 30% of the time. A later analysis, which compared TCR beta chains of equal frequency, found the HLA-associated ones more clonally expanded. The investigators catalogued some 160 TCR beta chains as cytomegalovirus-associated.

Trimming removed 2 bases from V and 4 bases from J, with 17 bases in between. In germline, CDR1 is SGHNT, CDR2 YENEEA. The CDR3 consists of 16 residues. PCR amplification relied on 60 Vbeta primers (plus 13 Jbeta primers). Method: immunoSEQ multiplex PCR; TCRdb's copy keeps in-frame clones and lacks some. The sample records some 110,000 clones, less than 85% being singletons. V gene TRBV11-3 combines with J gene TRBJ2-5; D perhaps matches TRBD2 (6 bases). The TCR comes from a man aged 35 to 55 in good health and CMV-seropositive. The sample consisted of PBMCs. The CDR3 DNA sequence: TGTGCCAGCAGCTTATCTAGCGTAAAGGGGCCAGAGACCCAGTACTTC. Residues: CASSLSSVKGPETQYF.